A single TCR beta chain is shown here with its context. Its antigen is not known. The entry originates in a study of shared clonotypes between healthy human individuals. Overall study results and limits: Clonotype sharing across donors was expected to vary with sequencing depth.

The method was immunoSEQ multiplex PCR; TCRdb's version includes in-frame clones alone and lacks a portion of them. This sample has about 1 million clones, with roughly 80% found just once. The CDR3 sequence is 18 residues long. The germline gives CDR1 KGHSH, CDR2 LQKENI. V gave up 1 base and J gave up 0 bases; unmatched junction bases: 10. This clonotype was obtained from a man between 18 and 29 years old in good health. The rearrangement joins TRBV18 to TRBJ2-3, with TRBD2 matching 7 bases. Source material: memory CD4+ T cells sorted from blood. Subset of the sample: CD45RA-negative fraction. CDR3 region: CASSPRFLAGVSTDTQYF. The CDR3 DNA sequence: TGTGCCAGCTCACCACGGTTCTTGGCGGGAGTTAGCACAGATACGCAGTATTTT.